This T cell receptor (delta chain) was observed in a study of gamma-delta T cells after stem cell transplantation. This clone is large within its sample. TCRdb redid the clone calls on the RT-PCR reads with CATT. This table holds about 3,500 delta-chain clones, 9.5% to 13% found once. CDR1 and CDR2 (germline): GEAIGNYY, EKD. Trimming left V 0 bases short and J 0 bases short, with 14 bases between. The CDR3 is made up of 19 amino acids. The sequenced sample consisted of gamma-delta T cells. The chain is built from TRDV2 and TRDJ3; weak D call: TRDD3 (6 bases). This clonotype was sampled from a human donor. It is not recorded whose cells these are; they may come from a transplant donor. The CDR3 is CACDTWGPKSSWDTRQMFF. DNA of the CDR3: TGTGCCTGTGACACCTGGGGGCCCAAAAGCTCCTGGGACACCCGACAGATGTTTTTC.